What follows are 19 T cell receptor beta chains derived from one specimen sequenced in a study of T cells in tuberculosis. Assay: immunoSEQ multiplex PCR; the TCRdb copy retains only in-frame clones and omits some. The sample records about 58,000 clones, 70% to 90% being singletons. Sorting used thawed, overnight-rested PBMC stained with anti-CD3, a viability dye and GMM-loaded CD1B tetramer. The lipid loaded on the CD1B tetramers was C32 glucose monomycolate from Rhodococcus equi. The sample consisted of CD1b-GMM tetramer-negative cells sorted from PBMCs. These receptors were collected from an adult woman with latent tuberculosis.

The V gene is TRBV7-9, the J gene TRBJ2-5; TRBD1 agrees at 9 bases. Germline V gene sequence: CDR1 SEHNR, CDR2 FQNEAQ (reference sequence). This CDR3 region has 16 residues. V trimming: 1 base; J trimming: 3 bases; junction bases outside the gene matches: 6. CDR3: CASSLVSGTGKETQYF. DNA of the CDR3: TGTGCCAGCAGCTTAGTAAGTGGGACAGGGAAAGAGACCCAGTACTTC.

The chain is built from TRBV2 and TRBJ2-7, with D perhaps matching TRBD1 (5 bases). This CDR3 spans 14 amino acids. Germline V gene sequence: CDR1 SNHLY, CDR2 FYNNEI. V lost 4 bases and J lost 0, with 10 bases in between. The CDR3 loop is CASSAGIGSYEQYF. In DNA form, the CDR3 reads TGTGCCAGCAGTGCAGGGATCGGCTCCTACGAGCAGTACTTC.

The table lists this clone with a count of one. This sequence joins TRBV7-9 and TRBJ2-7, with D possibly being TRBD2 (6 bases). The CDR3 sequence is 14 residues long. Germline loops: CDR1 SEHNR, CDR2 FQNEAQ (reference sequence). Trimming took 5 bases from V and 2 from J, leaving 13 bases between them. CDR3 in amino acids: CASSAPGVTYEQYF. The CDR3 DNA follows: TGTGCCAGCAGCGCCCCGGGGGTCACCTACGAGCAGTACTTC.

J is TRBJ2-7 and V is TRBV6-9, with TRBD1 as a possible D gene (6 bases). Germline-derived CDR1 and CDR2 are MNHGY and SVAAGI. CDR3 length: 14 amino acids. Trimming pared 11 bases from V and 2 bases from J, leaving 19 bases between. The CDR3 DNA follows: TGTGCCGGAGACTTCAAGACAGGACCCTACGAGCAGTACTTC. This codes for CAGDFKTGPYEQYF.

The chain couples TRBV28 to TRBJ2-7; tentative D call: TRBD2 (6 bases). This CDR3 has 14 residues. Germline CDR1 reads MDHEN; CDR2 reads SYDVKM. Trimming took 5 bases from V and 0 from J, leaving 11 bases between them. CDR3 sequence (DNA): TGTGCCAGCAGTAATAGCGGTAGCTCCTACGAGCAGTACTTC. It codes for CASSNSGSSYEQYF.

The CDR3 DNA follows: TGTGCCAGCAGTTTACGCGGGAGGGCCATCAATGAGCAGTTCTTC. It translates to CASSLRGRAINEQFF. The V gene is TRBV28, the J gene TRBJ2-1, with 9 bases fitting TRBD2. This CDR3 has 15 residues. Trimming removed 2 bases from V and 6 bases from J; junction bases left unmatched: 5. Germline V gene sequence: CDR1 MDHEN, CDR2 SYDVKM.

The genes are TRBV6-5 and TRBJ1-4, with D perhaps matching TRBD1 (5 bases). CDR1 MNHEY and CDR2 SVGAGI come from the germline V gene. V lost 8 bases to trimming and J lost 4 bases, with 17 bases between them. This CDR3 is 15 amino acids long. CDR3 residues: CASRKSRGFNEKLFF. DNA for the CDR3: TGTGCCAGCCGCAAAAGCCGGGGGTTTAATGAAAAACTGTTTTTT.

This clone was recorded once. The chain uses TRBV4-3 and TRBJ2-5, with a tentative D call TRBD2 (7 bases). V shed 0 bases and J shed 1 base, with 18 bases lying between them. This CDR3 contains 18 residues. Germline CDR1 LGHNA, CDR2 YSLEER. In DNA form, the CDR3 reads TGCGCCAGCAGCCAAGATCTTGGGGGGGGGCCTTCCCAAGAGACCCAGTACTTC. Protein: CASSQDLGGGPSQETQYF.

As DNA, the CDR3 is TGTGCCAGCAGCCAAGAGATGAACACCGGGGAGCTGTTTTTT. Amino acids: CASSQEMNTGELFF. The V and J genes are TRBV7-9 and TRBJ2-2; no clear D gene. Germline loops: CDR1 SEHNR, CDR2 FQNEAQ (reference sequence). Trimming took off 5 bases at V and 1 base at J, with 8 bases between the two ends. The CDR3 contains 14 residues.

Comments on this clone: The sample carries other DNA sequences with the same CDR3. This chain links TRBV5-6 with TRBJ1-2; the match to TRBD1 covers 8 bases. The V gene end was trimmed by 4 bases and the J gene end by 5 bases; junction bases not matched to a gene: 7. The CDR3 is 14 amino acids. Per germline, CDR1 SGHDT and CDR2 YYEEEE. CDR3 amino acids: CASSPLDRAYGYTF. For the CDR3, the DNA is TGTGCCAGCAGCCCCCTGGACAGGGCGTATGGCTACACCTTC. The full variable domain, completed using reference TRBV5-6 and TRBJ1-2, is DAGVTQSPTHLIKTRGQQVTLRCSPKSGHDTVSWYQQALGQGPQFIFQYYEEEERQRGNFPDRFSGHQFPNYSSELNVNALLLGDSALYLCASSPLDRAYGYTFGSGTRLTVV.

The chain combines TRBV19 with TRBJ2-1, with a possible D match to TRBD2 (6 bases). CDR1 is LNHDA and CDR2 is SQIVND in the germline V gene (reference sequence). The CDR3 consists of 15 residues. Trimming took off 5 bases at V and 1 base at J, with 12 bases between the two ends. The CDR3 bases are TGTGCCAGTAGTCCCACCGCGGGATCCTACAATGAGCAGTTCTTC. Its protein product is CASSPTAGSYNEQFF.

The genes are TRBV7-3 and TRBJ1-6; D gene uncertain. Trimming cost V 6 bases and J 9 bases, with 12 bases left between them. The CDR3 sequence is 13 residues long. Germline V gene sequence: CDR1 SGHTA, CDR2 FQGTGA. CDR3 amino acids: CASSYDSFSPLHF. CDR3 DNA sequence: TGTGCCAGCAGTTATGACTCGTTTTCACCCCTCCACTTT.

The chain is built from TRBV18 and TRBJ2-2; no clear D. The ends were cut back, 6 bases at V and 2 bases at J, with 22 bases in the middle. Germline V gives CDR1 KGHSH, CDR2 LQKENI. The CDR3 runs 18 residues. CDR3 loop: CASSPTVSQITNTGELFF. The DNA for the CDR3 is TGTGCCAGCTCGCCAACGGTATCACAGATTACTAACACCGGGGAGCTGTTTTTT.

This clone was seen a single time. The chain is built from TRBV5-5 and TRBJ1-1, with a possible D match to TRBD1 (6 bases). Germline CDR1 SGHKS, CDR2 YYEKEE (reference sequence). The CDR3 extends over 14 amino acids. With 3 bases removed from V and 5 bases from J, the gap between germline ends came to 14 bases. In DNA, the CDR3 is TGTGCCAGCAGCTACGGACCCACAGGGACTGAAGCTTTCTTT. Its translation: CASSYGPTGTEAFF.

J is TRBJ2-5 and V is TRBV12-5; D perhaps matches TRBD1 (5 bases). This CDR3 comprises 16 residues. V gave up 3 bases and J gave up 7 bases, with 21 bases separating them. Germline V lookup: CDR1 LGHNT, CDR2 FRNRAP. Written as DNA, the CDR3 is TGTGCTAGTGGTTTAGTAGTAGGGGTCTATGAAGGGACCCAGTACTTC. The encoded protein is CASGLVVGVYEGTQYF. Supplemented by reference TRBV12-5 and TRBJ2-5, the full variable domain reads DARVTQTPRHKVTEMGQEVTMRCQPILGHNTVFWYRQTMMQGLELLAYFRNRAPLDDSGMPKDRFSAEMPDATLATLKIQPSEPRDSAVYFCASGLVVGVYEGTQYFGPGTRLLVL.

This chain connects TRBV7-2 to TRBJ2-7; D unresolved. V gave up 1 base and J gave up 2 bases, with 12 bases separating them. Germline values: CDR1 SGHTA, CDR2 FQGNSA. The CDR3 has 15 amino acids. The CDR3 loop is CASSLVAPSPYEQYF. DNA of the CDR3: TGTGCCAGCAGCTTAGTAGCCCCCTCCCCCTACGAGCAGTACTTC.

This clone has only one observation. The chain joins TRBV4-3 to TRBJ1-1, with 11 bases lining up with TRBD1. The trim removed 3 bases at V and 0 bases at J, leaving 3 bases unmatched. Germline CDR1 and CDR2: LGHNA and YSLEER. The CDR3 totals 16 residues. This CDR3 reads CASSQDRGPVNTEAFF. The CDR3 DNA follows: TGCGCCAGCAGCCAGGACAGGGGGCCGGTGAACACTGAAGCTTTCTTT.

CDR3 nucleotides: TGTGCCTGGAGTCGGACAGTTCCGGACTATGGCTACACCTTC. Protein product: CAWSRTVPDYGYTF. The genes are TRBV30 and TRBJ1-2; D is possibly TRBD1 (6 bases). Trimming left V 2 bases short and J 3 bases short, with 13 bases between. The CDR3 sequence is 14 residues long. Germline V gene sequence: CDR1 GTSNPN, CDR2 SVGIG (reference sequence).

The rearrangement links TRBV15 to TRBJ2-5; 9 bases match TRBD1. Judging by the DNA end, TRBJ2-7 fits better; the J call may be wrong. Looked up from germline, CDR1 is LNHNV and CDR2 is YYDKDF (reference sequence). The CDR3 contains 15 residues. The CDR3 sequence: CATSVSGTGYYEQYF. In nucleotides, the CDR3 is TGTGCCACCAGCGTCTCCGGGACAGGGTACTACGAGCAGTACTTC.